This T cell receptor (beta chain) comes out of a study of type 1 regulatory T cells. Across the study: An in vitro protocol generated T-allo10, a Tr1-enriched, alloantigen-specific CD4 T cell product.

V was shortened by 5 bases and J by 11 bases, with 9 bases between the two germline ends. The CDR3 is made up of 10 amino acids. Germline values: CDR1 SGHRS, CDR2 YFSETQ. Each CDR3 protein is one row after TCRdb ran MiXCR on the reads. The data show 88,000 or so distinct CDR3 sequences, 25% to 40% seen once. The clonotype originates from a human donor in good health. The sequencing input was CD4+ T cells, either the whole sample or a sorted fraction (not recorded which). This chain joins TRBV5-1 and TRBJ2-3; D is perhaps TRBD2 (6 bases). This CDR3 reads CASRGGWQYF. CDR3 DNA: TGCGCCAGCAGGGGAGGTTGGCAGTATTTT. The whole variable domain, filled in from reference TRBV5-1 and TRBJ2-3, reads KAGVTQTPRYLIKTRGQQVTLSCSPISGHRSVSWYQQTPGQGLQFLFEYFSETQRNKGNFPGRFSGRQFSNSRSEMNVSTLELGDSALYLCASRGGWQYFGPGTRLTVL.